The 31 T cell receptor beta chains below come from one sample, sequenced in a study of blood T cell repertoires in COVID-19. Here immunoSEQ multiplex PCR was the method, and the copy in TCRdb shows in-frame clones only, minus some. Of 35,000 to 45,000 clones listed, 77% are singletons. The sequenced sample consisted of peripheral blood. These TCRs come from a woman between 70 and 85 years old with acute or convalescent COVID-19.

The J gene is TRBJ1-2, the V gene TRBV7-2, with D possibly TRBD1 on 5 matching bases. V was pared by 2 bases and J by 2 bases, with 12 bases between. This CDR3 has 15 amino acids. Germline CDR1 SGHTA, CDR2 FQGNSA. The CDR3 region is CASSLRRPGNYGYTF. CDR3 nucleotide sequence: TGTGCCAGCAGCTTACGTCGTCCAGGGAACTATGGCTACACCTTC.

This sequence joins TRBV6-5 and TRBJ1-2, with a possible D match to TRBD1 (6 bases). The V and J ends lost 10 bases and 5 bases respectively, with 11 bases between them. The CDR3 is 11 amino acids. Germline CDR1 reads MNHEY; CDR2 reads SVGAGI. For the CDR3, the DNA is TGTGCCATCGAACAGGGTTATGGCTACACCTTC. It translates to CAIEQGYGYTF.

The rearrangement joins TRBV28 to TRBJ1-6; 10 positions agree with TRBD1. With 5 bases clipped from V and 9 bases from J, the junction kept 4 bases outside the gene matches. This CDR3 is 14 amino acids long. Germline CDR1 is MDHEN and CDR2 is SYDVKM. CDR3 sequence: CASSPGQGRSPLHF. CDR3 sequence (DNA): TGTGCCAGCAGTCCGGGACAGGGGCGTTCACCCCTCCACTTT.

The chain combines TRBV28 with TRBJ1-1; the D is unclear. This CDR3 region has 11 residues. Germline values: CDR1 MDHEN, CDR2 SYDVKM. Trimming cost V 3 bases and J 8 bases, with 7 bases left between them. CDR3 coding DNA: TGTGCCAGCAGTTTCCAGTTAGAAGCTTTCTTT. It is translated as CASSFQLEAFF.

V gene TRBV6-1 combines with J gene TRBJ1-2; the D is unclear. V was trimmed by 2 bases and J by 4 bases, leaving 11 bases between them. This CDR3 comprises 14 residues. CDR1 and CDR2 from the germline V gene are MNHNS and SASEGT. In DNA form, the CDR3 reads TGTGCCAGCAGTGAATCGGTACAGATCTATGGCTACACCTTC. Protein product: CASSESVQIYGYTF.

The V and J genes are TRBV5-4 and TRBJ2-5, with D perhaps TRBD2 (5 bases). The germline CDR1 and CDR2 sequences are SGHNT and YYREEE (reference sequence). Trimming removed 4 bases at V and 5 bases at J, with 12 bases between. This CDR3 is 13 amino acids long. CDR3: CASSTIGGETQYF. The CDR3 coding sequence is TGTGCCAGCAGCACGATTGGCGGGGAGACCCAGTACTTC. Complete variable domain (other parts from reference TRBV5-4 and TRBJ2-5): ETGVTQSPTHLIKTRGQQVTLRCSSQSGHNTVSWYQQALGQGPQFIFQYYREEENGRGNFPPRFSGLQFPNYSSELNVNALELDDSALYLCASSTIGGETQYFGPGTRLLVL.

The chain employs TRBV4-3 and TRBJ1-1; tentatively, D is TRBD1 (6 bases). Trimming removed 0 bases from V and 0 bases from J, with 14 bases in between. Germline V CDR1 and CDR2: LGHNA, YSLEER. There are 17 residues in the CDR3. The CDR3: CASSQDFQGSLNTEAFF. The CDR3 DNA is TGCGCCAGCAGCCAAGATTTTCAGGGGAGTTTGAACACTGAAGCTTTCTTT.

This clone has only one observation. The chain carries TRBV7-8 and TRBJ1-1; D might be TRBD1 (5 bases). This CDR3 is 15 amino acids long. CDR1 and CDR2 from the germline V gene are SGHVS and FQNEAQ. V was pared by 0 bases and J by 4 bases, with 12 bases between. As DNA, the CDR3 is TGTGCCAGCAGCTTAGCGGATCAGGGAGGCACTGAAGCTTTCTTT. It encodes CASSLADQGGTEAFF.

This clone was counted only a few times. The gene calls are TRBV2 and TRBJ2-5; D possibly corresponds to TRBD1 (5 bases). V was shortened by 4 bases and J by 1 base, with 13 bases between the two germline ends. CDR3 size: 15 residues. The germline V gene encodes CDR1 SNHLY and CDR2 FYNNEI. CDR3 nucleotide sequence: TGTGCCAGCAGTGTACGGCAGGGCAGCCAAGAGACCCAGTACTTC. It is translated as CASSVRQGSQETQYF.

This clone was detected once. The CDR3 loop is CASNGGRGQETQYF. The CDR3 bases are TGTGCCAGCAATGGGGGCAGGGGCCAAGAGACCCAGTACTTC. The gene calls are TRBV2 and TRBJ2-5; the D gene is possibly TRBD1 (6 bases). Between the trimmed V and J ends, which lost 7 bases and 1 base, there was a span of 13 bases. The germline V gene encodes CDR1 SNHLY and CDR2 FYNNEI. CDR3 size: 14 residues. Full variable domain (outside the CDR3, taken from reference TRBV2 and TRBJ2-5): EPEVTQTPSHQVTQMGQEVILRCVPISNHLYFYWYRQILGQKVEFLVSFYNNEISEKSEIFDDQFSVERPDGSNFTLKIRSTKLEDSAMYFCASNGGRGQETQYFGPGTRLLVL.

The chain carries TRBV9 and TRBJ1-1, with unresolved D. The germline V and J ends were trimmed by 3 bases and 3 bases, with 9 bases remaining between them. This CDR3 is 13 amino acids long. Germline V gives CDR1 SGDLS, CDR2 YYNGEE. Written as DNA, the CDR3 is TGTGCCAGCAGCGCATACCGGGACACTGAAGCTTTCTTT. Its protein is CASSAYRDTEAFF. The entire variable domain, with the rest obtained from reference TRBV9 and TRBJ1-1, is as follows: DSGVTQTPKHLITATGQRVTLRCSPRSGDLSVYWYQQSLDQGLQFLIQYYNGEERAKGNILERFSAQQFPDLHSELNLSSLELGDSALYFCASSAYRDTEAFFGQGTRLTVV.

V gene TRBV25-1 combines with J gene TRBJ1-4; tentatively, D is TRBD1 (6 bases). The CDR3 runs 11 residues. The germline V gene has CDR1 MGHDK and CDR2 SYGVNS. V was pared by 6 bases and J by 7 bases, with 6 bases between. CDR3 amino acids: CASRGGEKLFF. The CDR3 DNA follows: TGTGCCAGCAGAGGGGGTGAAAAACTGTTTTTT.

In its sample, this clone was seen a few times. This chain connects TRBV7-3 to TRBJ2-7; TRBD1 matches 9 bases. Losses at the gene ends were 5 bases for V and 6 bases for J; bases not matched to a gene: 5. The CDR3 runs 13 residues. The germline V gene encodes CDR1 SGHTA and CDR2 FQGTGA. This chain's CDR3 is CASSPSTGGEQYF. CDR3 DNA sequence: TGTGCCAGCAGCCCCTCGACAGGGGGCGAGCAGTACTTC.

The genes are TRBV28 and TRBJ1-2; no clear D gene. The CDR3 runs 13 residues. Trimming took 6 bases from V and 11 from J, leaving 19 bases between them. Germline V lookup: CDR1 MDHEN, CDR2 SYDVKM. The CDR3 is CASRSPLAYEYTF. As DNA, the CDR3 is TGTGCCAGCAGATCCCCATTAGCATACGAATACACCTTC.

This clone was observed once. This rearrangement joins TRBV23-1 to TRBJ1-5, with D possibly TRBD1 on 6 matching bases. TRBV23-1 is an open reading frame, and its role is uncertain. V dropped 3 bases and J dropped 4 bases, with 13 bases sitting between them. CDR3 size: 15 residues. CDR3 protein: CASSHTGIGNQPQHF. CDR3 nucleotides: TGCGCCAGCAGTCATACAGGGATAGGTAATCAGCCCCAGCATTTT.

Remarks on this clone: The germline gene is not matched at one end of the junction; a read error may be the cause. This sample also contains other DNA sequences that code for the same CDR3. The rearrangement joins TRBV29-1 to TRBJ1-2; 7 bases line up with TRBD1. Germline CDR1 SQVTM, CDR2 ANQGSEA. The CDR3 contains 11 residues. The CDR3 DNA sequence: TGCAGCGTCGGGACAGTCTATGGCTATACCTTC. Amino acid sequence: CSVGTVYGYTF.

V and J are TRBV29-1 and TRBJ1-2, with TRBD1 identical over 7 bases. This CDR3 spans 11 amino acids. Per the germline V gene, CDR1 is SQVTM and CDR2 is ANQGSEA. V shed 5 bases and J 4 bases; nucleotides not matched to a gene: 1. The CDR3 region has the DNA TGCAGCGTTTGGGACAGCTATGGCTACACCTTC. Translation gives CSVWDSYGYTF. Complete variable domain (other parts from reference TRBV29-1 and TRBJ1-2): SAVISQKPSRDICQRGTSLTIQCQVDSQVTMMFWYRQQPGQSLTLIATANQGSEATYESGFVIDKFPISRPNLTFSTLTVSNMSPEDSSIYLCSVWDSYGYTFGSGTRLTVV.

J is TRBJ2-2 and V is TRBV5-1, with 9 bases fitting TRBD1. V trimming: 0 bases; J trimming: 4 bases; junction bases outside the gene matches: 10. CDR1 SGHRS and CDR2 YFSETQ come from the germline V gene. This CDR3 contains 18 residues. CDR3: CASSLAFQATGGTGELFF. Here the CDR3 DNA reads TGCGCCAGCAGCTTGGCTTTTCAGGCGACAGGGGGCACCGGGGAGCTGTTTTTT. Together with reference TRBV5-1 and TRBJ2-2, the CDR3 gives the full variable domain: KAGVTQTPRYLIKTRGQQVTLSCSPISGHRSVSWYQQTPGQGLQFLFEYFSETQRNKGNFPGRFSGRQFSNSRSEMNVSTLELGDSALYLCASSLAFQATGGTGELFFGEGSRLTVL.

The chain couples TRBV7-9 to TRBJ1-6; tentatively, D is TRBD1 (5 bases). The CDR3 totals 13 residues. The germline gives CDR1 SEHNR, CDR2 FQNEAQ (reference sequence). V was trimmed by 2 bases and J by 7 bases, leaving 6 bases between them. The CDR3 spells CASSLSGNSPLHF. DNA of the CDR3: TGTGCCAGCAGCTTATCAGGGAATTCACCCCTCCACTTT.

The J gene is TRBJ2-3, the V gene TRBV6-1, with 9 bases identical to TRBD2. V was clipped by 2 bases and J by 3 bases; unmatched bases: 6. The germline CDR1 and CDR2 sequences are MNHNS and SASEGT. The length of the CDR3 is 16 residues. DNA for the CDR3: TGTGCCAGCAGTGAACCCATAGCGGGAGTGACAGATACGCAGTATTTT. Its protein product is CASSEPIAGVTDTQYF.

CDR3 nucleotide sequence: TGTGCCAGCAGTTTACAGGGTGCCGATCAGCCCCAGCATTTT. Its protein is CASSLQGADQPQHF. The genes are TRBV6-5 and TRBJ1-5, with a possible D match to TRBD1 (6 bases). Trimming took off 4 bases at V and 5 bases at J, with 12 bases between the two ends. Germline lookup yields CDR1 MNHEY and CDR2 SVGAGI. CDR3 length equals 14 residues.

J is TRBJ1-5 and V is TRBV28; tentatively, D is TRBD1 (5 bases). Germline values: CDR1 MDHEN, CDR2 SYDVKM. This CDR3 region has 18 residues. Trimming stripped 3 bases from V and 6 bases from J, with 24 bases between. The CDR3 DNA follows: TGTGCCAGCAGTTTGTTGGGGGGAAGGTCCTTATCGGTTCAGCCCCAGCATTTT. Encoded protein: CASSLLGGRSLSVQPQHF.

The CDR3 DNA reads TGTGCCACCAGTGACGGGGCGGGAGGTTCCTACAATGAGCAGTTCTTC. This sequence encodes CATSDGAGGSYNEQFF. The chain couples TRBV24-1 to TRBJ2-1; 8 bases agree with TRBD2. The germline V gene encodes CDR1 KGHDR and CDR2 SFDVKD. The V segment lost 4 bases and the J segment 1 base; nucleotides outside the gene matches: 5. The CDR3 spans 16 residues.

V is TRBV28 and J is TRBJ2-1, with 13 bases lining up with TRBD2. V lost 5 bases to trimming and J lost 7 bases; unmatched junction nucleotides: 5. The CDR3 contains 15 residues. Germline V lookup: CDR1 MDHEN, CDR2 SYDVKM. CDR3 nucleotides: TGTGCCAGCAGTCAAACTAGCGGGAGGGGGAATGAGCAGTTCTTC. Protein product: CASSQTSGRGNEQFF.

This clone was found a few times. The rearrangement links TRBV25-1 to TRBJ1-5; D is undetermined. This CDR3 has 17 residues. The V end was cut by 0 bases, the J end by 0 bases, with 12 bases between. Germline CDR1 is MGHDK and CDR2 is SYGVNS. CDR3: CASSEYCTVNSNQPQHF. DNA for the CDR3: TGTGCCAGCAGTGAATATTGTACAGTGAATAGCAATCAGCCCCAGCATTTT.

Only a few counts were recorded for this clone. The CDR3 DNA follows: TGTGCCAGCAGGGGAATAGGACTAGCGGGGGCAGATACGCAGTATTTT. Encoded protein: CASRGIGLAGADTQYF. The chain recombines TRBV5-4 with TRBJ2-3; TRBD2 aligns across 13 bases. The CDR3 covers 16 residues. With 5 bases clipped from V and 4 bases from J, the junction kept 7 bases outside the gene matches. Germline V gives CDR1 SGHNT, CDR2 YYREEE (reference sequence).

The rearrangement links TRBV27 to TRBJ2-1, with 7 bases fitting TRBD2. Looked up from germline, CDR1 is MNHEY and CDR2 is SMNVEV (reference sequence). This CDR3 is built from 14 residues. V lost 1 base to trimming and J lost 8 bases; unmatched junction nucleotides: 5. CDR3 nucleotide sequence: TGTGCCAGCAGTTTATTGGGGCGGGAGCATGAGCAGTTCTTC. It codes for CASSLLGREHEQFF.

The chain carries TRBV11-1 and TRBJ2-7; 7 bases line up with TRBD1. V lost 5 bases, J lost 2 bases, and 12 bases stayed unmatched. Germline V gene lookup returns CDR1 SGHAT and CDR2 FQDESV (reference sequence). The CDR3 runs to 16 residues. The CDR3 protein is CASSPFRGTDAYEQYF. The CDR3, as DNA: TGTGCCAGCAGCCCATTCAGGGGGACAGACGCCTACGAGCAGTACTTC.

This sequence joins TRBV5-1 and TRBJ2-7; TRBD2 matches 8 bases. Germline-derived CDR1 and CDR2 are SGHRS and YFSETQ. The length of the CDR3 is 14 residues. V dropped 0 bases and J dropped 6; count of bases not matched to a gene: 5. The CDR3 bases are TGCGCCAGCAGCTTGGCGGGAGGGCCCCTCGAGCAGTACTTC. Translating it yields CASSLAGGPLEQYF.

The count of this clone is one. The V and J genes are TRBV6-1 and TRBJ2-7, with TRBD2 matching over 10 bases. V trimming: 4 bases; J trimming: 6 bases; junction bases outside the gene matches: 12. The CDR3 extends over 16 amino acids. Germline-derived CDR1 and CDR2 are MNHNS and SASEGT. The CDR3 loop reads CASSGSLAGVTGEQYF. The CDR3 DNA reads as TGTGCCAGCAGTGGATCGCTAGCGGGAGTAACAGGCGAGCAGTACTTC.

The chain is built from TRBV19 and TRBJ1-2; D uncertain. The CDR3 spans 17 residues. The germline gives CDR1 LNHDA, CDR2 SQIVND (reference sequence). V lost 3 bases to trimming and J lost 3 bases, with 20 bases between them. In DNA form, the CDR3 reads TGTGCCAGTAGTATGGCCTCTGGGCAGGCAAAATACTATGGCTACACCTTC. This sequence encodes CASSMASGQAKYYGYTF.